This record covers a single T cell receptor (beta chain). What it binds is not known. The sample belongs to a study of T cells in Graves' hyperthyroidism and ophthalmopathy. Amplification yielded TCR beta CDR3 regions, with RNA transcripts as the source. Researchers ran a first-round RT-PCR on the TCR CDR3 using the HTBI primer set. TCRdb processed the multiplex PCR reads anew with MiXCR; each CDR3 protein has one entry. Of around 290,000 distinct CDR3 sequences listed, around 13% were seen once; the top ten hold 6.5% to 10%. Study-wide results and caveats: Most thyroid clonotypes that were expanded above 0.001 also turned up in blood.

The V and J ends lost 5 bases and 5 bases respectively, with 12 bases between them. The CDR3 runs to 14 residues. Germline CDR1 is SGHAT and CDR2 is FQNNGV. The chain recombines TRBV11-2 with TRBJ2-2, with D possibly being TRBD1 or TRBD2 (6 bases each). The receptor was isolated from a woman in her forties with Graves' hyperthyroidism. Sequencing input: blood. The CDR3 coding sequence is TGTGCCAGCAGCCCGGGGGCGGCAACCGGGGAGCTGTTTTTT. Protein: CASSPGAATGELFF.